Listed below are T cell receptor beta chains from one sample, sequenced in a study. TCRdb analysed the RT-PCR reads with MiXCR anew, one entry per CDR3 protein. The sample gives hundreds of thousands of distinct CDR3 sequences, approximately 15% of which show up once; 3.6% is in the top ten. Sequencing was performed on memory CD4+ T cells from blood. The receptor source for this set is a female donor in good health, serving as a healthy control. CDR3s include the opening cysteine and the closing phenylalanine or tryptophan. D genes are given only for firm matches. Clone size is not always given. Where it is, it says once, few, many or a class for expanded clones.

j_gene: TRBJ1-3
d_gene: -
abundance: -
v_gene: TRBV7-2
CDR3aa: CASSSTVPSSGNTIYF
CDR3nt: TGTGCCAGCAGCTCGACAGTTCCCAGCTCTGGAAACACCATATATTTT

j_gene: TRBJ2-2
d_gene: -
abundance: few
v_gene: TRBV7-6
CDR3aa: CASRRSGELFF
CDR3nt: TGTGCCAGCAGGAGGTCCGGGGAGCTGTTTTTT

j_gene: TRBJ2-1
d_gene: -
abundance: few
v_gene: TRBV4-2
CDR3aa: CASSQGDPAGLNEQFF
CDR3nt: TGTGCCAGCAGCCAAGGCGATCCAGCGGGCCTCAATGAGCAGTTCTTC

j_gene: TRBJ1-2
d_gene: -
abundance: -
v_gene: TRBV6-5
CDR3aa: CASRDQANYGYTF
CDR3nt: TGTGCCAGCAGGGATCAGGCCAACTATGGCTACACCTTC

j_gene: TRBJ2-1
d_gene: TRBD1
abundance: -
v_gene: TRBV2
CDR3aa: CASSEEVQDRGFF
CDR3nt: TGTGCCAGCAGTGAAGAGGTGCAGGACAGGGGGTTCTTC

j_gene: TRBJ2-7
d_gene: -
abundance: many
v_gene: TRBV7-9
CDR3aa: CASSLQGEQYF
CDR3nt: TGTGCCAGCAGCTTACAAGGCGAGCAGTACTTC

j_gene: TRBJ1-1
d_gene: TRBD1
abundance: -
v_gene: TRBV12-3/TRBV12-4
CDR3aa: CASRNTGTGETEAFF
CDR3nt: TGTGCCAGCAGGAACACCGGGACAGGGGAAACTGAAGCTTTCTTT

j_gene: TRBJ2-2
d_gene: TRBD2
abundance: -
v_gene: TRBV5-1
CDR3aa: CASSPDGGAGELFF
CDR3nt: TGCGCCAGCAGCCCGGACGGGGGGGCTGGGGAGCTGTTTTTT

j_gene: TRBJ2-6
d_gene: -
abundance: few
v_gene: TRBV24-1
CDR3aa: CATSEPGSGANVLTF
CDR3nt: TGTGCCACCAGTGAGCCAGGGTCAGGGGCCAACGTCCTGACTTTC

j_gene: TRBJ1-1
d_gene: -
abundance: -
v_gene: TRBV5-1
CDR3aa: CASSPHTGLTEAFF
CDR3nt: TGCGCCAGCAGCCCGCACACCGGCCTAACTGAAGCTTTCTTT

j_gene: TRBJ1-1
d_gene: -
abundance: many
v_gene: TRBV29-1
CDR3aa: CSAALKGTEAFF
CDR3nt: TGCAGCGCGGCGCTAAAGGGAACTGAAGCTTTCTTT

j_gene: TRBJ2-2
d_gene: TRBD1
abundance: -
v_gene: TRBV12-3/TRBV12-4
CDR3aa: CASSATGGYTGELFF
CDR3nt: TGTGCCAGCAGCGCAACAGGGGGGTACACCGGGGAGCTGTTTTTT

j_gene: TRBJ2-7
d_gene: TRBD2
abundance: -
v_gene: TRBV27
CDR3aa: CASSLRLAGVHGTYEQYF
CDR3nt: TGTGCCAGCAGTTTACGACTAGCGGGAGTGCACGGTACCTACGAGCAGTACTTC

j_gene: TRBJ2-3
d_gene: -
abundance: once
v_gene: TRBV7-8
CDR3aa: CASSSWQGTDTQYF
CDR3nt: TGTGCCAGCAGCTCCTGGCAGGGGACAGATACGCAGTATTTT

j_gene: TRBJ2-7
d_gene: -
abundance: -
v_gene: TRBV29-1
CDR3aa: CSVGLDSYEQYF
CDR3nt: TGCAGCGTTGGTCTAGACTCCTACGAGCAGTACTTC

j_gene: TRBJ1-5
d_gene: -
abundance: many
v_gene: TRBV7-2
CDR3aa: CASSPRGGQPQHF
CDR3nt: TGTGCCAGCAGCCCCAGGGGCGGACAGCCCCAGCATTTT

j_gene: TRBJ2-1
d_gene: -
abundance: few
v_gene: TRBV27
CDR3aa: CASSLSVVTRDEQFF
CDR3nt: TGTGCCAGCAGTTTATCTGTTGTAACTCGGGATGAGCAGTTCTTC

j_gene: TRBJ2-3
d_gene: TRBD2
abundance: -
v_gene: TRBV20-1
CDR3aa: CSARGLAGGPQWGDTQYF
CDR3nt: TGCAGTGCCAGGGGACTAGCGGGAGGCCCCCAGTGGGGGGATACGCAGTATTTT

j_gene: TRBJ1-5
d_gene: -
abundance: -
v_gene: TRBV12-3/TRBV12-4
CDR3aa: CASSGRPSNQPQHF
CDR3nt: TGTGCCAGCTCAGGTAGACCAAGCAATCAGCCCCAGCATTTT

j_gene: TRBJ2-1
d_gene: TRBD2
abundance: -
v_gene: TRBV11-2
CDR3aa: CASSLEAGELEQFF
CDR3nt: TGTGCCAGCAGCTTAGAAGCGGGAGAACTTGAGCAGTTCTTC

j_gene: TRBJ1-6
d_gene: TRBD1
abundance: -
v_gene: TRBV7-9
CDR3aa: CASSGQGGNSPLHF
CDR3nt: TGTGCCAGCAGCGGACAGGGGGGTAATTCACCCCTCCACTTT

j_gene: TRBJ2-1
d_gene: TRBD2
abundance: -
v_gene: TRBV20-1
CDR3aa: CSARVARGSGGGDEQFF
CDR3nt: TGCAGTGCTAGAGTGGCCCGGGGTAGCGGGGGTGGCGATGAGCAGTTCTTC

j_gene: TRBJ1-6
d_gene: -
abundance: many
v_gene: TRBV27
CDR3aa: CASSLQTAYNSPLHF
CDR3nt: TGTGCCAGCAGTTTACAGACAGCGTATAATTCACCCCTCCACTTT

j_gene: TRBJ2-7
d_gene: -
abundance: -
v_gene: TRBV20-1
CDR3aa: CSASKQPARGEQYF
CDR3nt: TGCAGTGCTAGTAAACAGCCCGCCCGGGGCGAGCAGTACTTC

j_gene: TRBJ2-1
d_gene: -
abundance: many
v_gene: TRBV29-1
CDR3aa: CSVRGSYNEQFF
CDR3nt: TGCAGCGTTAGGGGGTCCTACAATGAGCAGTTCTTC

j_gene: TRBJ1-5
d_gene: -
abundance: few
v_gene: TRBV6-1
CDR3aa: CASSEWGSGASNQPQHF
CDR3nt: TGTGCCAGCAGTGAGTGGGGGTCGGGGGCGAGCAATCAGCCCCAGCATTTT

j_gene: TRBJ2-7
d_gene: TRBD1
abundance: few
v_gene: TRBV12-3/TRBV12-4
CDR3aa: CASTWTGDYEQYF
CDR3nt: TGTGCCAGCACTTGGACAGGGGACTACGAGCAGTACTTC

j_gene: TRBJ2-1
d_gene: TRBD2
abundance: -
v_gene: TRBV27
CDR3aa: CASVGLAGDEQFF
CDR3nt: TGTGCCAGTGTGGGACTAGCGGGAGATGAGCAGTTCTTC

j_gene: TRBJ2-1
d_gene: -
abundance: few
v_gene: TRBV24-1
CDR3aa: CATSDPRGASYNEQFF
CDR3nt: TGTGCCACCAGCGACCCAAGGGGGGCTTCATACAATGAGCAGTTCTTC

j_gene: TRBJ1-2
d_gene: -
abundance: few
v_gene: TRBV3-1
CDR3aa: CASSLRSGYGYGYTF
CDR3nt: TGTGCCAGCAGCCTTCGCTCGGGGTACGGCTATGGCTACACCTTC

j_gene: TRBJ1-2
d_gene: -
abundance: few
v_gene: TRBV5-1
CDR3aa: CASSFSDGGGYTF
CDR3nt: TGCGCCAGCAGCTTCTCGGACGGCGGGGGCTACACCTTC

j_gene: TRBJ2-7
d_gene: TRBD1
abundance: few
v_gene: TRBV10-3
CDR3aa: CATPLDRGHDYEQYF
CDR3nt: TGTGCCACCCCACTCGACAGGGGGCATGACTACGAGCAGTACTTC

j_gene: TRBJ1-1
d_gene: -
abundance: -
v_gene: TRBV10-3
CDR3aa: CAISESMGGGGTEAFF
CDR3nt: TGTGCCATCAGTGAGTCGATGGGCGGGGGTGGCACTGAAGCTTTCTTT

j_gene: TRBJ2-1
d_gene: -
abundance: -
v_gene: TRBV24-1
CDR3aa: CATSDADGSSYNEQFF
CDR3nt: TGTGCCACCAGTGACGCAGACGGGAGCTCCTACAATGAGCAGTTCTTC

j_gene: TRBJ2-1
d_gene: -
abundance: few
v_gene: TRBV4-2
CDR3aa: CASSQARKGVSLTFDEQFF
CDR3nt: TGTGCCAGCAGCCAAGCTAGAAAAGGGGTCTCTCTAACCTTCGATGAGCAGTTCTTC

j_gene: TRBJ1-1
d_gene: TRBD1
abundance: few
v_gene: TRBV5-1
CDR3aa: CASSYGTGLNTEAFF
CDR3nt: TGCGCCAGCAGCTATGGGACAGGGCTTAACACTGAAGCTTTCTTT

j_gene: TRBJ1-5
d_gene: -
abundance: -
v_gene: TRBV6-5
CDR3aa: CASSPSTSYSNQPQHF
CDR3nt: TGTGCCAGCAGCCCGTCGACGTCTTATAGCAATCAGCCCCAGCATTTT

j_gene: TRBJ1-4
d_gene: -
abundance: -
v_gene: TRBV6-6
CDR3aa: CASSYSGGAREKLFF
CDR3nt: TGTGCCAGCAGTTACTCTGGGGGCGCGAGGGAAAAACTGTTTTTT

j_gene: TRBJ1-6
d_gene: -
abundance: -
v_gene: TRBV4-2
CDR3aa: CASSQTYRESYSPLHF
CDR3nt: TGTGCCAGCAGCCAAACCTACAGGGAGTCTTACTCACCCCTCCACTTT

j_gene: TRBJ2-7
d_gene: -
abundance: -
v_gene: TRBV6-1
CDR3aa: CASIITHEQYF
CDR3nt: TGTGCCAGCATCATTACCCACGAGCAGTACTTC

j_gene: TRBJ1-5
d_gene: TRBD1
abundance: many
v_gene: TRBV7-2
CDR3aa: CASSRDRGDQPQHF
CDR3nt: TGTGCCAGCAGTCGCGACAGGGGGGATCAGCCCCAGCATTTT

j_gene: TRBJ2-7
d_gene: TRBD1
abundance: -
v_gene: TRBV5-4
CDR3aa: CASSLAPSTGGKGEQYF
CDR3nt: TGTGCCAGCAGCTTGGCCCCTTCGACAGGGGGCAAGGGGGAGCAGTACTTC

j_gene: TRBJ2-3
d_gene: -
abundance: few
v_gene: TRBV10-3
CDR3aa: CATFEEVSGTDTQYF
CDR3nt: TGTGCCACCTTCGAGGAGGTTAGCGGCACAGATACGCAGTATTTT

j_gene: TRBJ2-1
d_gene: TRBD2
abundance: -
v_gene: TRBV6-6
CDR3aa: CASSYARPGTSGLNRFF
CDR3nt: TGTGCCAGCAGTTACGCGAGGCCAGGGACTAGCGGTCTTAACCGGTTCTTC

j_gene: TRBJ1-6
d_gene: -
abundance: -
v_gene: TRBV6-1
CDR3aa: CASSPGTFNSPLHF
CDR3nt: TGTGCCAGCAGCCCCGGGACCTTCAATTCACCCCTCCACTTT

j_gene: TRBJ1-5
d_gene: -
abundance: -
v_gene: TRBV6-2/TRBV6-3
CDR3aa: CASSHFGTPQPQHF
CDR3nt: TGTGCCAGCAGTCACTTCGGGACACCTCAGCCCCAGCATTTT

j_gene: TRBJ2-1
d_gene: -
abundance: few
v_gene: TRBV6-5
CDR3aa: CASSYRAPAYNEQFF
CDR3nt: TGTGCCAGCAGCTACAGGGCCCCAGCCTACAATGAGCAGTTCTTC

j_gene: TRBJ1-2
d_gene: -
abundance: few
v_gene: TRBV20-1
CDR3aa: CSARVGDGANYGYTF
CDR3nt: TGCAGTGCTAGAGTTGGGGACGGAGCTAACTATGGCTACACCTTC

j_gene: TRBJ1-1
d_gene: -
abundance: few
v_gene: TRBV5-6
CDR3aa: CASSLAGGNAEAFF
CDR3nt: TGTGCCAGCAGCTTGGCCGGAGGGAACGCTGAAGCTTTCTTT

j_gene: TRBJ2-3
d_gene: -
abundance: -
v_gene: TRBV28
CDR3aa: CASRDDYTGTDTQYF
CDR3nt: TGTGCCAGCAGGGATGATTATACGGGCACAGATACGCAGTATTTT